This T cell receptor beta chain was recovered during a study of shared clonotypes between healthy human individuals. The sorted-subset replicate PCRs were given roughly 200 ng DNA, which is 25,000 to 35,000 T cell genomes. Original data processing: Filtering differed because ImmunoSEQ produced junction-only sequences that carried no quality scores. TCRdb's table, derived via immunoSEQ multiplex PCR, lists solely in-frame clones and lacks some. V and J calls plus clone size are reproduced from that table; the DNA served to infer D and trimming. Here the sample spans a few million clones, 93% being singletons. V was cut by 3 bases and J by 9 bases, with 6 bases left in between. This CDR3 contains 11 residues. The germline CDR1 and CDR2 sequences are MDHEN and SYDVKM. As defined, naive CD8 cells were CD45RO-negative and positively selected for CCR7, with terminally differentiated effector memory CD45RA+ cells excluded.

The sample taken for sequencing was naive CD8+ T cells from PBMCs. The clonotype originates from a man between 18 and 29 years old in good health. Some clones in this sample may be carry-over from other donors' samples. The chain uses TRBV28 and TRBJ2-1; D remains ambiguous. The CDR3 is CASSFGLEQFF. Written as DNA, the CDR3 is TGTGCCAGCAGTTTTGGGCTTGAGCAGTTCTTC.